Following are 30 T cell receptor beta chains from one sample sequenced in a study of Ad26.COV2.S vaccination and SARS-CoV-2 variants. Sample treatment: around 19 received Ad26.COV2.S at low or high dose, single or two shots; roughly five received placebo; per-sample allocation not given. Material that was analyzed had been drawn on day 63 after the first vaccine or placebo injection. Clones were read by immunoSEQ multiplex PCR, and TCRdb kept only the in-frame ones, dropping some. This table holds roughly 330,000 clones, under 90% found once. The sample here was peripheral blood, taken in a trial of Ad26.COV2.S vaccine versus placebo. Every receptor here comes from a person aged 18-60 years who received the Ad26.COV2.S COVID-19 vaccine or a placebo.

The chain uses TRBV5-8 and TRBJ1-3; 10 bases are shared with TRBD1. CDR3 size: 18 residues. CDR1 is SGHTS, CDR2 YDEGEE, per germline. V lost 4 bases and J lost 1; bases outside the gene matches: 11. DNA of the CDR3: TGTGCCAGCAGCGCACCGGGACAGGGGACAAAGTCTGGAAACACCATATATTTT. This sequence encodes CASSAPGQGTKSGNTIYF.

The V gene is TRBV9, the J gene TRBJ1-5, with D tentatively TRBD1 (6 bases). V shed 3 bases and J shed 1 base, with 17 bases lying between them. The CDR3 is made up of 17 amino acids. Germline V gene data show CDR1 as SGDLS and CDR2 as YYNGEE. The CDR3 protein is CASSAGGGDTSNQPQHF. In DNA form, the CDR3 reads TGTGCCAGCAGCGCCGGAGGGGGGGACACCAGCAATCAGCCCCAGCATTTT.

CDR3 protein: CAIRRELDVDEQYF. In nucleotides, the CDR3 is TGTGCCATCAGGAGGGAGCTGGACGTAGACGAGCAGTACTTC. This chain connects TRBV10-3 to TRBJ2-7; D might be TRBD2 (5 bases). Germline CDR1 ENHRY, CDR2 SYGVKD. Deletions cut 6 bases from V and 5 bases from J, with 17 bases between. This CDR3 has 14 residues.

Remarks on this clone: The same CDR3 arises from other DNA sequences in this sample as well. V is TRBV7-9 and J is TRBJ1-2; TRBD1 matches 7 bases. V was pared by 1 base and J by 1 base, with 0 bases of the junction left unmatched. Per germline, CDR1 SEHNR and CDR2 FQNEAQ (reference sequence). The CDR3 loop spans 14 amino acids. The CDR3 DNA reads TGTGCCAGCAGCTTAGGACAGGGTAACTATGGCTACACCTTC. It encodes CASSLGQGNYGYTF.

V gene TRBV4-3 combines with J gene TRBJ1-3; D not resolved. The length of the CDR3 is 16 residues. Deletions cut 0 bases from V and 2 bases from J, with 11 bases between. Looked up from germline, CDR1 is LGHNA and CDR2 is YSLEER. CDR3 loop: CASSQETDYPGNTIYF. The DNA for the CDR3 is TGCGCCAGCAGCCAAGAGACGGATTATCCTGGAAACACCATATATTTT.

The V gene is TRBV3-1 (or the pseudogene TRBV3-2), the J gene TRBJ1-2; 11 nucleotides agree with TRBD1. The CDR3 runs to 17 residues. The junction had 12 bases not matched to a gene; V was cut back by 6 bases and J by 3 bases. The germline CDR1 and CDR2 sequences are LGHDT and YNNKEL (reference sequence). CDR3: CASSTGTGGSLHYGYTF. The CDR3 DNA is TGTGCCAGCAGTACCGGGACAGGGGGTTCTTTGCACTATGGCTACACCTTC.

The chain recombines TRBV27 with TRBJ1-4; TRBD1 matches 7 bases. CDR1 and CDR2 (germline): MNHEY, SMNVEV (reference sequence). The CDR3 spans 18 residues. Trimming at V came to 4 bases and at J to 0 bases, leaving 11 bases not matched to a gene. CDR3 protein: CASSSRGGGVSTNEKLFF. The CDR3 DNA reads TGTGCCAGCAGTTCTCGGGGAGGGGGCGTTTCAACTAATGAAAAACTGTTTTTT.

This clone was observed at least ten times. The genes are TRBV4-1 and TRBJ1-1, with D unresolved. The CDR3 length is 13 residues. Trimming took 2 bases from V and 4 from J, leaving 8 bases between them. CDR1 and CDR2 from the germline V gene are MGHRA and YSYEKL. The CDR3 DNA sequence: TGCGCCAGCAGCCAAAGGGAGGTCACTGAAGCTTTCTTT. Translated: CASSQREVTEAFF.

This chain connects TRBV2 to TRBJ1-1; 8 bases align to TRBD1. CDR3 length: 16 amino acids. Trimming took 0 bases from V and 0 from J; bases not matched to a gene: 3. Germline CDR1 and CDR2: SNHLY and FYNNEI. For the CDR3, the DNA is TGTGCCAGCAGTGAAGCGACAGGGGCGATGAACACTGAAGCTTTCTTT. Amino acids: CASSEATGAMNTEAFF.

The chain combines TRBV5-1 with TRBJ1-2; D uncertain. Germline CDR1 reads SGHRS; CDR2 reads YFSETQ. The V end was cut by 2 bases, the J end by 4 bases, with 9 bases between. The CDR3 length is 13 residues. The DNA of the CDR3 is TGCGCCAGCAGCTTCGAAGAGCCCTATGGCTACACCTTC. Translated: CASSFEEPYGYTF. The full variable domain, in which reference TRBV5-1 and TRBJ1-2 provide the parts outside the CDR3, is KAGVTQTPRYLIKTRGQQVTLSCSPISGHRSVSWYQQTPGQGLQFLFEYFSETQRNKGNFPGRFSGRQFSNSRSEMNVSTLELGDSALYLCASSFEEPYGYTFGSGTRLTVV.

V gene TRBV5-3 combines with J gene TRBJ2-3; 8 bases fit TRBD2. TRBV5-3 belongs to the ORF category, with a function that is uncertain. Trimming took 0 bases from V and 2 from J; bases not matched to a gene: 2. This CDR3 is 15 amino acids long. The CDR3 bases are TGTGCCAGAAGCTTGGCGACTAGCGACACAGATACGCAGTATTTT. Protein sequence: CARSLATSDTDTQYF.

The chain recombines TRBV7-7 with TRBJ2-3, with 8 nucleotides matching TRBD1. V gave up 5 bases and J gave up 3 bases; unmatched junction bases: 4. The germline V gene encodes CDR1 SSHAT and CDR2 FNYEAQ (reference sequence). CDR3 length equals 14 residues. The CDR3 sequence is CASSIRQGTDTQYF. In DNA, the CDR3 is TGTGCCAGCAGCATTCGACAGGGGACAGATACGCAGTATTTT.

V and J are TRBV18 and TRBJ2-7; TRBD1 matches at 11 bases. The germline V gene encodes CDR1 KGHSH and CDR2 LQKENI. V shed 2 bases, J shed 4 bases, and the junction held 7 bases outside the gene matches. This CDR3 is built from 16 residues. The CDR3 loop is CASSPSAGQGAYEQYV. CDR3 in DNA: TGTGCCAGCTCACCATCGGCCGGACAGGGGGCTTACGAGCAGTACGTC.

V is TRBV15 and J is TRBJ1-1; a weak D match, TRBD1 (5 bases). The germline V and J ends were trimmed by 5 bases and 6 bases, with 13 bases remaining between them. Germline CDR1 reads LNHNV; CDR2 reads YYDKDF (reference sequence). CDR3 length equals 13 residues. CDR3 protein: CATSGGALAEAFF. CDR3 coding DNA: TGTGCCACCAGCGGTGGGGCTTTGGCTGAAGCTTTCTTT. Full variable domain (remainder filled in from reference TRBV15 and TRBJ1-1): DAMVIQNPRYQVTQFGKPVTLSCSQTLNHNVMYWYQQKSSQAPKLLFHYYDKDFNNEADTPDNFQSRRPNTSFCFLDIRSPGLGDTAMYLCATSGGALAEAFFGQGTRLTVV.

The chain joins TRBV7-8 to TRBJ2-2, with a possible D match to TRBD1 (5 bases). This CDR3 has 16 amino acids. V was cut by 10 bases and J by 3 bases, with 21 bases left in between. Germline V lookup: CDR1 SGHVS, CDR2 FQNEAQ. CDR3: CATSKRGRVDTGELFF. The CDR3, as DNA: TGTGCCACGAGCAAAAGGGGAAGGGTGGACACCGGGGAGCTGTTTTTT.

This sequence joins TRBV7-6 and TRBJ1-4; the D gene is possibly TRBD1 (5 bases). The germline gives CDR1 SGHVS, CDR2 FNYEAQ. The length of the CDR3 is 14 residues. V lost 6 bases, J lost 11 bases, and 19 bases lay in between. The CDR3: CASRPGAGLGKLFF. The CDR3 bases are TGTGCCAGCAGGCCCGGGGCGGGGCTGGGGAAACTGTTTTTT.

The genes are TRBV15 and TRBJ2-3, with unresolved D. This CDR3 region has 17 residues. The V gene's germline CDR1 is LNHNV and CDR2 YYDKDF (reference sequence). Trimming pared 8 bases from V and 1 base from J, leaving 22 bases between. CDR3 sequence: CATWVGSTTSGTDTQYF. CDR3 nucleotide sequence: TGTGCCACCTGGGTGGGCAGCACCACCTCGGGCACAGATACGCAGTATTTT. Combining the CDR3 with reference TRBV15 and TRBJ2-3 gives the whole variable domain DAMVIQNPRYQVTQFGKPVTLSCSQTLNHNVMYWYQQKSSQAPKLLFHYYDKDFNNEADTPDNFQSRRPNTSFCFLDIRSPGLGDTAMYLCATWVGSTTSGTDTQYFGPGTRLTVL.

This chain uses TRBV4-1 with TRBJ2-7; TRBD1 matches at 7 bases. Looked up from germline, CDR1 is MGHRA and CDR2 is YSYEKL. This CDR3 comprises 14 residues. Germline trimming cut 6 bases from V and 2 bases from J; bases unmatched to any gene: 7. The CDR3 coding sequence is TGCGCCAGCAGTCGGGACAGTCCAGCCTACGAGCAGTACTTC. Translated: CASSRDSPAYEQYF.

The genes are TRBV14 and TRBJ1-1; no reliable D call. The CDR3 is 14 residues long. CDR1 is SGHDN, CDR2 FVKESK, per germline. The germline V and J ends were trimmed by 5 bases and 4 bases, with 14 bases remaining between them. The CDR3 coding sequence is TGTGCCAGCAGCTATTACCGTAGGAGCACTGAAGCTTTCTTT. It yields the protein CASSYYRRSTEAFF.

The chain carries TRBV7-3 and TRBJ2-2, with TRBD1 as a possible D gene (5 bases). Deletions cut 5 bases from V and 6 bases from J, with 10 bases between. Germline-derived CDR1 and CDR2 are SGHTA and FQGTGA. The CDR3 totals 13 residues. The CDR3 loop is CASSLQGAGELFF. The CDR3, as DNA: TGTGCCAGCAGCCTCCAGGGTGCCGGGGAGCTGTTTTTT.

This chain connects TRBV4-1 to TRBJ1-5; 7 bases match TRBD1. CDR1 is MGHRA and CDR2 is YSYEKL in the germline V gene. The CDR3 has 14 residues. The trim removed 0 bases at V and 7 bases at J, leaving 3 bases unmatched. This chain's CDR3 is CASSQDRGGQPQHF. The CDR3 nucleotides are TGCGCCAGCAGCCAAGACAGGGGGGGACAGCCCCAGCATTTT.

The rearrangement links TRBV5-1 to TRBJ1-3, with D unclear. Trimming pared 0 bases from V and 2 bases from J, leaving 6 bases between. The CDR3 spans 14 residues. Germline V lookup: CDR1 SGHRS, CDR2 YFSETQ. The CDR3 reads CASSLEGPGNTIYF. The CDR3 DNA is TGCGCCAGCAGCTTGGAGGGTCCTGGAAACACCATATATTTT.

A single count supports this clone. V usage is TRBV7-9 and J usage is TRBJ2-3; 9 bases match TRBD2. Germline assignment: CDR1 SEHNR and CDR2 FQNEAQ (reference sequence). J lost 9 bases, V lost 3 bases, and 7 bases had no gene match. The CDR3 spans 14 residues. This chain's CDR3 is CASSFTLLAGTQYF. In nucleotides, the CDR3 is TGTGCCAGCAGCTTCACCCTTCTAGCGGGGACGCAGTATTTT. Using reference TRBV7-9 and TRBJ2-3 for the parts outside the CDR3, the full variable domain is DTGVSQNPRHKITKRGQNVTFRCDPISEHNRLYWYRQTLGQGPEFLTYFQNEAQLEKSRLLSDRFSAERPKGSFSTLEIQRTEQGDSAMYLCASSFTLLAGTQYFGPGTRLTVL.

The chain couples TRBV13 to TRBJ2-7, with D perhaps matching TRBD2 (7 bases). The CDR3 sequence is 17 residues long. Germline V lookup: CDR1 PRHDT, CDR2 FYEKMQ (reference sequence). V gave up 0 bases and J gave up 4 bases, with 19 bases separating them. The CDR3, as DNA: TGTGCCAGCAGCTTAGGCGCCCGGGGGGCTATCGGATACGAGCAGTACTTC. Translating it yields CASSLGARGAIGYEQYF.

The CDR3 DNA reads as TGTGCCTGGACGGAGATTAATGAAAAACTGTTTTTT. Amino acids: CAWTEINEKLFF. The V and J genes are TRBV30 and TRBJ1-4; D is unresolved. Trimming shortened V by 4 bases and J by 4 bases, and 7 bases separated the two germline ends. Per the germline V gene, CDR1 is GTSNPN and CDR2 is SVGIG (reference sequence). The length of the CDR3 is 12 residues.

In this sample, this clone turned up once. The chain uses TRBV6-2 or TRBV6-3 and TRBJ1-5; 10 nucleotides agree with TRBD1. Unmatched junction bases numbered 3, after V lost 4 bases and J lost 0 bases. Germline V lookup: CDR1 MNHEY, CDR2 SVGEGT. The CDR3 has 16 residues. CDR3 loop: CASSSGQGGSNQPQHF. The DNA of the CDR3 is TGTGCCAGCAGTTCCGGACAGGGGGGTAGCAATCAGCCCCAGCATTTT.

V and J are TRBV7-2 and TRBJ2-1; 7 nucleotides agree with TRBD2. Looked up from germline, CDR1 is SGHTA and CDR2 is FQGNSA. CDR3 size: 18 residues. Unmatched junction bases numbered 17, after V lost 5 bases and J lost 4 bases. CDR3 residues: CASSLPGLGGDGYNEQFF. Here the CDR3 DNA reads TGTGCCAGCAGCCTCCCGGGGTTGGGGGGGGACGGTTACAATGAGCAGTTCTTC.

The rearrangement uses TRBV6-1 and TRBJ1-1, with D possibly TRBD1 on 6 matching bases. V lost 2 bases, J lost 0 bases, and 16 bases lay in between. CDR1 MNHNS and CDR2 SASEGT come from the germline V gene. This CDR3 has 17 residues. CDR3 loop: CASSEIGRGALNTEAFF. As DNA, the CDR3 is TGTGCCAGCAGTGAAATTGGACGGGGGGCTTTGAACACTGAAGCTTTCTTT.

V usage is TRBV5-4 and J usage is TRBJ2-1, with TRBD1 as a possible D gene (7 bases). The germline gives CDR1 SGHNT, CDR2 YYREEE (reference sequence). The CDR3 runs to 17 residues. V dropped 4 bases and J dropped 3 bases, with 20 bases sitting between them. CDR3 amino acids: CASSPGAGTEYYNEQFF. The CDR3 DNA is TGTGCCAGCAGCCCGGGGGCCGGGACAGAGTACTACAATGAGCAGTTCTTC.

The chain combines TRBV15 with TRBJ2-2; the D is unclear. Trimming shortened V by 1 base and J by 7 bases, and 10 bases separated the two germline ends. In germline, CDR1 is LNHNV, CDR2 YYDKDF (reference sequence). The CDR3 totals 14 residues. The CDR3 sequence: CATSRAITGGELFF. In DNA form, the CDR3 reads TGTGCCACCAGCAGAGCTATAACGGGCGGGGAGCTGTTTTTT.